The rows below give T cell receptor beta chains drawn from one sample of a study of T cell responses to AZD1222 COVID-19 vaccine. Method: immunoSEQ multiplex PCR; TCRdb's copy keeps in-frame clones and lacks some. The data show about 150,000 clones, about 93% seen once. The sample here was peripheral blood, taken on day 0 of AZD1222 vaccination. All receptors derive from an adult in good health. Each CDR3 is given with its conserved first and last residue. A D gene is named only where the DNA matches it firmly. Only part of the rows carry a size: once, few, many, or a class if the clone is expanded.

V	size	D	J	CDR3	DNA
TRBV29-1	.	.	TRBJ1-2	CSVLTDLNYGYTF	TGCAGCGTTCTGACAGATCTGAACTATGGCTACACCTTC
TRBV6-2/TRBV6-3	.	TRBD2	TRBJ2-3	CASSYSSGSTDTQYF	TGTGCCAGCAGTTACTCTAGCGGGAGCACAGATACGCAGTATTTT
TRBV21-1	.	.	TRBJ1-1	CASSKGKGANTEAFF	TGTGCCAGCAGCAAAGGGAAGGGTGCGAACACTGAAGCTTTCTTT
TRBV28	.	TRBD2	TRBJ2-3	CASSPLAGDTDTQYF	TGTGCCAGCAGTCCACTAGCGGGGGACACAGATACGCAGTATTTT
TRBV6-5	.	TRBD1	TRBJ2-1	CASRDRVSYNEQFF	TGTGCCAGCAGAGACAGGGTCTCCTACAATGAGCAGTTCTTC
TRBV24-1	.	.	TRBJ1-1	CATSESQGTEAFF	TGTGCCACCAGTGAGTCTCAGGGGACTGAAGCTTTCTTT
TRBV30	.	.	TRBJ2-7	CAWSVLGASEYEQYF	TGTGCCTGGAGTGTATTGGGGGCTAGCGAGTACGAGCAGTACTTC
TRBV11-3	.	.	TRBJ2-4	CASSLNAENIQYF	TGTGCCAGCAGCCTAAACGCCGAAAACATTCAGTACTTC
TRBV6-5	.	TRBD1	TRBJ1-6	CASRQQGENSPLHF	TGTGCCAGCAGGCAACAGGGGGAGAATTCACCCCTCCACTTT
TRBV10-3	.	.	TRBJ2-5	CAIPGGQETQYF	TGTGCCATCCCAGGGGGGCAAGAGACCCAGTACTTC
TRBV2	.	.	TRBJ1-1	CASSERGRRAVGTEAFF	TGTGCCAGCAGTGAGCGGGGGCGGAGGGCCGTCGGCACTGAAGCTTTCTTT
TRBV6-1	.	.	TRBJ1-6	CASSEGTRSPLHF	TGTGCCAGCAGTGAAGGGACGAGGTCACCCCTCCACTTT
TRBV12-2	once	.	TRBJ2-7	CASPNLRVKEAYEQYF	TGTGCAAGTCCCAATTTACGGGTTAAGGAGGCTTACGAGCAGTACTTC
TRBV5-1	.	.	TRBJ1-3	CASSLDRPNLSSGNTIYF	TGCGCCAGCAGCTTGGACAGACCGAACCTTAGCTCTGGAAACACCATATATTTT
TRBV4-1	.	TRBD1	TRBJ1-5	CASSRDRGFQPQHF	TGCGCCAGCAGCCGGGACAGGGGTTTTCAGCCCCAGCATTTT
TRBV5-5	.	.	TRBJ2-7	CASSLAPLAEYEQYF	TGTGCCAGCAGCTTGGCCCCACTAGCAGAGTACGAGCAGTACTTC
TRBV10-1	.	.	TRBJ2-3	CASSESEWGSTDTQYF	TGCGCCAGCAGTGAGTCTGAGTGGGGGAGCACAGATACGCAGTATTTT
TRBV19	.	TRBD2	TRBJ2-7	CASSISGSYEQYF	TGTGCCAGTAGTATTAGCGGGAGCTACGAGCAGTACTTC
TRBV6-5	.	TRBD1	TRBJ1-2	CASSYAAGRGYGYTF	TGTGCCAGCAGTTACGCCGCCGGCAGGGGGTATGGCTACACCTTC
TRBV7-7	few	TRBD2	TRBJ2-7	CASSQGLDYEQYF	TGTGCTAGCAGCCAAGGACTAGACTACGAGCAGTACTTC
TRBV6-5	few	TRBD1	TRBJ2-7	CASKDGTGESYEQYF	TGTGCCAGCAAAGACGGGACAGGGGAATCCTACGAGCAGTACTTC
TRBV11-3	.	TRBD2	TRBJ2-1	CASSLRTSGNNEQFF	TGTGCCAGCAGCCTCCGGACTAGCGGTAACAATGAGCAGTTCTTC
TRBV7-6	.	TRBD2	TRBJ2-3	CASSLASGRPSDTQYF	TGTGCCAGCAGCTTGGCTAGCGGGAGGCCCTCAGATACGCAGTATTTT
TRBV11-1	.	.	TRBJ2-5	CASSPRSLSTQYF	TGTGCCAGCAGCCCCCGGAGCTTGTCGACCCAGTACTTC
TRBV2	.	TRBD2	TRBJ2-1	CASSEMAGEDEQFF	TGTGCCAGCAGTGAAATGGCGGGAGAGGATGAGCAGTTCTTC
TRBV5-1	once	TRBD1	TRBJ1-2	CASSWTGGTVNYGYTF	TGCGCCAGCAGCTGGACAGGGGGCACCGTGAACTATGGCTACACCTTC
TRBV28	.	.	TRBJ1-4	CASSLLGDAANEKLFF	TGTGCCAGCAGTTTATTAGGGGACGCGGCTAATGAAAAACTGTTTTTT
TRBV30	.	.	TRBJ2-2	CAWSPYRGTGRTNTGELFF	TGTGCCTGGAGTCCCTACCGTGGAACGGGCCGAACGAACACCGGGGAGCTGTTTTTT
TRBV12-3/TRBV12-4	.	.	TRBJ2-1	CASSLYTKGEQFF	TGTGCCAGCAGTTTGTATACTAAGGGTGAGCAGTTCTTC
TRBV19	.	.	TRBJ1-2	CASRSLEQGGPLQYGYTF	TGTGCCAGTAGGTCTCTCGAGCAGGGAGGTCCACTGCAATATGGCTACACCTTC